This T cell receptor (beta chain) was documented in a study of memory CD4+ T cells and cytomegalovirus serostatus (dated by TCRdb to 2018 to 2020). Background on the whole study: The cohort included around 33 healthy adults from Belgium, of whom 9 were CMV seropositive and approximately 25 were CMV seronegative. To replicate a published TCR-based CMV serostatus classifier, the researchers sequenced the CD4+ memory TCRbeta repertoires of a Belgian cohort whose cytomegalovirus serostatus was known. Study-wide conclusions, independent of this receptor: On the Belgian cohort, the classifier built on the original framework reached a median bootstrapped AUC of roughly 0.96, with a 95% CI of 0.76-1.00. For predicting CMV serostatus, the median bootstrapped AUC was roughly 0.95 using the original framework and around 0.91 using a US-trained random forest. Only CD4+CD45RO+ memory cells were sequenced, unlike the original study, which covered naive and memory CD4+ and CD8+ populations. Among the 150 or so previously reported CMV-associated TCRbeta sequences, 65 to 85 showed up in the CD4+ memory repertoires, with each one found in between one and five individuals. The results were interpreted as suggesting that the CMV-associated TCR signature is mostly present in the CD4+ memory repertoire.

The Quick-DNA Microprep Kit was used to extract genomic DNA from the sorted cells. Amplification of TCRbeta DNA was done with the immunoSEQ hsTCRbeta kit, following the protocol from the manufacturer. TCRbeta libraries were sequenced on an Illumina MiSeq instrument. In the original analysis: Removing out-of-frame sequences left 2,204,828 distinct TCRbeta sequences, an average of roughly 68,000 per individual. Each individual was scored by the count of about 150 previously reported CMV-associated TCRbeta sequences and the total productive distinct TCRbeta count. A beta-binomial model was reimplemented in Python, and random forests from scikit-learn, run with default parameters, were trained on data from the US cohort. Classifier performance on the Belgian cohort was reported as the median AUC with percentile confidence intervals calculated over 10,000 bootstrap iterations. TCRdb holds this immuneACCESS table with in-frame rearrangements only. Some clones are missing; in checked studies, unresolved V genes explain under half, and the rest has no known cause. V, J and clone size were drawn from that table, and D and trimming were deduced from the DNA. The sample profile shows under 50,000 clones; roughly 74% of them were found once. The ten top clones hold roughly 1.2% of the sample.

V sheds 3 bases and J sheds 3 bases, leaving 9 bases between their ends. From the cysteine through the phenylalanine, the CDR3 covers 13 amino acids. The only DNA kept is the CDR3, 39 bases in frame from the first base. In the germline V gene, CDR1 corresponds to MDHEN and CDR2 to SYDVKM. Comments on this clone: The specificity of this receptor is unknown. No clone much larger than this one lies a single base away; base qualities are absent.

Single viable CD3+CD4+CD8-CD45RO+ cells were sorted as memory CD4+ T cells on a FACSAria II. CMV serostatus was determined using a Roche Elecsys assay that detects serum IgG against CMV pp150, pp28, p38 and p52. After thawing, total CD4+ T cells were enriched by positive selection with CD4 magnetic microbeads. The samples came from a different study that was designed specifically to examine the CD4+ T cell memory repertoire. Peripheral blood mononuclear cells were isolated and cryopreserved according to standard operating procedures, and serum was stored at -80 degrees C. CD3-PerCP (BW264/56), CD4-APC (RPA-T4), CD45RO-PE (UCHT1) and CD8-Pacific Orange (3B5) antibodies were used for staining, and non-viable cells were excluded with Sytox blue.

This chain is built from TRBV28 and TRBJ2-7, with no confident D gene call. The receptor was isolated from an adult in good health and CMV-seropositive. The sample taken for sequencing was memory CD4+ T cells from blood. For the CDR3, the sequence is CASSLGRNYEQYF. Here is the DNA: TGTGCCAGCAGTTTGGGAAGGAACTACGAGCAGTACTTC.